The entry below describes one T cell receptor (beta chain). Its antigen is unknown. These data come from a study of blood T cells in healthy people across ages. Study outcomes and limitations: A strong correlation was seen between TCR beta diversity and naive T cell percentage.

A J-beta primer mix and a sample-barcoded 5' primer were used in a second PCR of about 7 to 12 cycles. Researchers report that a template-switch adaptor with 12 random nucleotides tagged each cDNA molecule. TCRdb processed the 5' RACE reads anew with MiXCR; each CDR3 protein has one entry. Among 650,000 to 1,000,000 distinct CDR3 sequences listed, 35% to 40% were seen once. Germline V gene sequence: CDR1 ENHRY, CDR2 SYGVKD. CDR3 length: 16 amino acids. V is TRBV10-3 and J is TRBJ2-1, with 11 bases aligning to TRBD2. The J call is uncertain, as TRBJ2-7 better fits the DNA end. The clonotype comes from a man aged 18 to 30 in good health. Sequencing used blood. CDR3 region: CAISELAGEKWNEQYF. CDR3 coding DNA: TGTGCCATCAGTGAACTAGCGGGAGAAAAATGGAATGAGCAGTACTTC.